This is a list of T cell receptor beta chains from one sample in a study of blood T cells in healthy people across ages. Using its own MiXCR run on the 5' RACE reads, TCRdb lists one record per CDR3 protein. This sample has nearly 1 million distinct CDR3 sequences; approximately 50% occur once, and the top ten carry over 20%. Sequencing was done on a sample of blood. The receptor source for this set is a woman aged 60 to 75 in good health. CDR3s include the opening cysteine and the closing phenylalanine or tryptophan. Each record gives: V gene, J gene, CDR3 protein.

v_gene: TRBV5-6; j_gene: TRBJ1-1; CDR3aa: CASSLDTMNTEAFF
v_gene: TRBV20-1; j_gene: TRBJ1-2; CDR3aa: CSARDRGIRDYTF
v_gene: TRBV6-2/TRBV6-3; j_gene: TRBJ2-2; CDR3aa: CASSYLLAGNTGELFF
v_gene: TRBV5-1; j_gene: TRBJ2-1; CDR3aa: CASSSWTGADEQFF
v_gene: TRBV27; j_gene: TRBJ2-5; CDR3aa: CASSLRTGWQETQYF
v_gene: TRBV4-2; j_gene: .; CDR3aa: CASRQGGEGEQYF
v_gene: TRBV20-1; j_gene: TRBJ2-7; CDR3aa: CSAITSGGYEQYF
v_gene: TRBV10-3; j_gene: TRBJ2-3; CDR3aa: CAISEGPSTDTQYF
v_gene: TRBV7-3; j_gene: TRBJ2-4; CDR3aa: CASSFAGKNIQYF
v_gene: TRBV2; j_gene: TRBJ1-1; CDR3aa: CASGTGSEAFF
v_gene: TRBV5-6; j_gene: TRBJ1-6; CDR3aa: CASSFLGSGSYNSPLHF
v_gene: TRBV12-3/TRBV12-4; j_gene: TRBJ2-7; CDR3aa: CASSPGWEQYF
v_gene: TRBV28; j_gene: TRBJ2-4; CDR3aa: CASIPGAGAKNIQYF
v_gene: TRBV20-1; j_gene: TRBJ1-6; CDR3aa: CSARERYSPLHF
v_gene: TRBV5-1; j_gene: TRBJ1-2; CDR3aa: CASSLRVGFYGYTF
v_gene: TRBV4-1; j_gene: .; CDR3aa: CASSEGREGQGEQYF
v_gene: TRBV15; j_gene: TRBJ2-7; CDR3aa: CATSREDFDPGQFYEQYF
v_gene: TRBV4-3; j_gene: TRBJ2-1; CDR3aa: CASSQGLAVGNEQFF
v_gene: TRBV12-3/TRBV12-4; j_gene: TRBJ2-2; CDR3aa: CASSQSGRHTGELFF
v_gene: TRBV2; j_gene: TRBJ2-7; CDR3aa: CASRGMGTYEQYF
v_gene: TRBV9; j_gene: TRBJ2-5; CDR3aa: CASTPRLAGGETQYF
v_gene: TRBV6-2/TRBV6-3; j_gene: TRBJ2-2; CDR3aa: CASRTGPAGELFF
v_gene: TRBV7-2; j_gene: TRBJ1-5; CDR3aa: CASSSTWDVANQPQHF
v_gene: TRBV27; j_gene: TRBJ1-2; CDR3aa: CASSVYPGQYGYTF
v_gene: TRBV5-1; j_gene: TRBJ2-5; CDR3aa: CASSWGLAGGVETQYF
v_gene: TRBV12-3/TRBV12-4; j_gene: TRBJ2-5; CDR3aa: CASTATPGKETQYF
v_gene: TRBV6-4; j_gene: TRBJ2-3; CDR3aa: CASSDGSSTQYF
v_gene: TRBV6-6; j_gene: TRBJ2-1; CDR3aa: CASRPTRQGNREQFF